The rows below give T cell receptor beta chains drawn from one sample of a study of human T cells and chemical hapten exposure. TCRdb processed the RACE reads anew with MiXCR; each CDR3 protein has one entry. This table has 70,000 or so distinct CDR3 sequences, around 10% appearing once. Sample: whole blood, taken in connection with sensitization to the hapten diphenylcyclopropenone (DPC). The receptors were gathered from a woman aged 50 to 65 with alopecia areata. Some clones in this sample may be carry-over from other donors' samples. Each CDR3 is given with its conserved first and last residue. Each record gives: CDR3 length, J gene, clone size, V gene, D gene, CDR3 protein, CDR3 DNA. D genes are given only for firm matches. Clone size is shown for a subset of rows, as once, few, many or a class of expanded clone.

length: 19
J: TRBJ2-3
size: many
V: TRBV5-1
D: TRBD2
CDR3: CASSGDGNLAGDPTDTQYF
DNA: TGCGCCAGCAGCGGGGATGGCAACCTAGCGGGAGACCCCACAGATACGCAGTATTTT

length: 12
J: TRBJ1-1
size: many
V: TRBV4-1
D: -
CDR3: CASTSSYSEAFF
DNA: TGCGCCAGCACATCGAGCTACAGTGAAGCTTTCTTT

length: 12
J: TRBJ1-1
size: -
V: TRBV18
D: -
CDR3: CASSPTGIEAFF
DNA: TGTGCCAGCTCACCTACAGGGATTGAAGCTTTCTTT

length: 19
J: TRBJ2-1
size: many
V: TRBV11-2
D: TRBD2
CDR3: CASSQLAGGPTGSYNEQFF
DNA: TGTGCCAGCAGCCAACTAGCGGGGGGCCCTACCGGCTCCTACAATGAGCAGTTCTTC

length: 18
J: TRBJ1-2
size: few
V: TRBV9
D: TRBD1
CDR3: CASSPRSTGGTLFYGYTF
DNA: TGTGCCAGCAGCCCGAGGAGCACAGGGGGCACTCTCTTCTATGGCTACACCTTC

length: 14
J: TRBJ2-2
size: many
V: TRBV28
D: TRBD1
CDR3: CASSFSGGTGELFF
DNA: TGTGCCAGCAGTTTTTCAGGGGGCACCGGGGAGCTGTTTTTT

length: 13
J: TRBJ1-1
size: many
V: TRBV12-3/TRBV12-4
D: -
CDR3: CASSFGRYTEAFF
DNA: TGTGCCAGCAGTTTCGGGAGGTACACTGAAGCTTTCTTT

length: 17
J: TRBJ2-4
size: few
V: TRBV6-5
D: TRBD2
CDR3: CASSSVGLAGVGDIQYF
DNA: TGTGCCAGCAGCTCCGTAGGACTAGCGGGAGTCGGTGACATTCAGTACTTC

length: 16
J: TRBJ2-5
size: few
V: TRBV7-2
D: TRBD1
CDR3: CASSLLRGTVQETQYF
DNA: TGTGCCAGTAGCTTATTAAGAGGGACAGTCCAAGAGACCCAGTACTTC

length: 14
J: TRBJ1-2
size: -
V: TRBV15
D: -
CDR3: CATSRTNLFYGYTF
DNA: TGTGCCACCAGCAGGACAAATCTATTCTATGGCTACACCTTC

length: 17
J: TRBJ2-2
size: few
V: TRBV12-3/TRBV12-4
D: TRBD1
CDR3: CASSGLRDRVNTGELFF
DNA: TGTGCCAGCAGTGGACTCCGCGACAGGGTGAACACCGGGGAGCTGTTTTTT

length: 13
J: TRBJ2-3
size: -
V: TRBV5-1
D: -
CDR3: CASRYGGTDTQYF
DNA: TGCGCCAGCAGATACGGGGGCACAGATACGCAGTATTTT

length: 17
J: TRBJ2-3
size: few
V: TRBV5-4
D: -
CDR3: CASSFPERTRITDTQYF
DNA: TGTGCCAGCAGCTTCCCCGAGCGGACAAGGATCACAGATACGCAGTATTTT

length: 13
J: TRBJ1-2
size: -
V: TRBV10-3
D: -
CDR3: CAISDRGNYGYTF
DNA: TGTGCCATCAGTGACAGGGGAAATTATGGCTACACCTTC

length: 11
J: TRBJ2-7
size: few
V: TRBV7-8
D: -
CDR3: CASSLGPNAYF
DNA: TGTGCCAGCAGCTTAGGGCCAAACGCGTACTTC

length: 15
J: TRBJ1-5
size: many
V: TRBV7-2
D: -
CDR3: CASSHGRNSNQPQHF
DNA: TGTGCCAGCAGCCACGGACGGAATAGCAATCAGCCCCAGCATTTT